The next 7 T cell receptor beta chains were all read from a single sample in a study of T cell responses to AZD1222 COVID-19 vaccine. Assay: immunoSEQ multiplex PCR; the TCRdb copy retains only in-frame clones and omits some. The sample includes 130,000 or so clones, roughly 93% seen only once; the top ten take more than 4.5%. Sequencing used peripheral blood, obtained on day 0 of AZD1222 vaccination. The receptors here all came from an adult in good health.

This chain links TRBV28 with TRBJ1-3, with a possible D match to TRBD1 (5 bases). This CDR3 spans 14 amino acids. Germline V lookup: CDR1 MDHEN, CDR2 SYDVKM. V lost 3 bases and J 10 bases, leaving 16 bases between the germline ends. The CDR3 nucleotides are TGTGCCAGCAGTTTTGGAGGGGAACTGGAGACCATATATTTT. It is translated as CASSFGGELETIYF.

CDR3 in DNA: TGTGCCAGCAGCCGTCTCCCCCCCCGGGGTAGCGGGAGGATCACCGGGGAGCTGTTTTTT. Protein product: CASSRLPPRGSGRITGELFF. V gene TRBV7-3 combines with J gene TRBJ2-2; 10 nucleotides match TRBD2. This CDR3 region has 20 residues. CDR1 is SGHTA, CDR2 FQGTGA, per germline. J was trimmed by 4 bases and V by 5 bases; bases with no gene match: 19.

The chain employs TRBV7-2 and TRBJ1-2, with 7 positions matching TRBD1. Trimming at V came to 5 bases and at J to 7 bases, leaving 16 bases not matched to a gene. This CDR3 region has 16 residues. Looked up from germline, CDR1 is SGHTA and CDR2 is FQGNSA. The CDR3 region is CASSLVTSTGQRGYTF. Here the CDR3 DNA reads TGTGCCAGCAGCCTAGTTACATCGACAGGGCAACGTGGCTACACCTTC.

The chain combines TRBV4-2 with TRBJ2-5; 9 bases map to TRBD2. V shed 2 bases and J 0 bases; nucleotides not matched to a gene: 4. From germline, CDR1 is LGHNA and CDR2 YNFKEQ. CDR3 length: 16 residues. The CDR3 reads CASSQILAGYQETQYF. As DNA, the CDR3 is TGTGCCAGCAGCCAAATCCTAGCGGGGTACCAAGAGACCCAGTACTTC.

The V gene is TRBV6-5, the J gene TRBJ2-5, with D perhaps matching TRBD1 or TRBD2 (5 bases each). The germline V and J ends were trimmed by 7 bases and 5 bases, with 14 bases remaining between them. The CDR3 has 13 residues. The germline V gene has CDR1 MNHEY and CDR2 SVGAGI. CDR3 sequence reads: CASIVGVWETQYF. The CDR3, as DNA: TGTGCCAGCATTGTGGGGGTCTGGGAGACCCAGTACTTC.

V gene TRBV30 combines with J gene TRBJ2-1; 8 bases are a match to TRBD2. The germline V gene encodes CDR1 GTSNPN and CDR2 SVGIG (reference sequence). The CDR3 is made up of 14 amino acids. V gave up 0 bases and J gave up 8 bases; unmatched junction bases: 6. The CDR3 nucleotides are TGTGCCTGGAGTGTAGGACTAGCCCTGGATGAGCAGTTCTTC. This sequence encodes CAWSVGLALDEQFF.

The chain joins TRBV3-1 (or the pseudogene TRBV3-2) to TRBJ2-7; TRBD1 matches at 8 bases. The CDR3 has 14 amino acids. J gave up 3 bases and V 5 bases, and 6 bases lay outside the gene matches. The germline gives CDR1 LGHDT, CDR2 YNNKEL (reference sequence). CDR3 bases: TGTGCCAGCAGCACCGGGACAGGTTTCTACGAGCAGTACTTC. Its translation: CASSTGTGFYEQYF.